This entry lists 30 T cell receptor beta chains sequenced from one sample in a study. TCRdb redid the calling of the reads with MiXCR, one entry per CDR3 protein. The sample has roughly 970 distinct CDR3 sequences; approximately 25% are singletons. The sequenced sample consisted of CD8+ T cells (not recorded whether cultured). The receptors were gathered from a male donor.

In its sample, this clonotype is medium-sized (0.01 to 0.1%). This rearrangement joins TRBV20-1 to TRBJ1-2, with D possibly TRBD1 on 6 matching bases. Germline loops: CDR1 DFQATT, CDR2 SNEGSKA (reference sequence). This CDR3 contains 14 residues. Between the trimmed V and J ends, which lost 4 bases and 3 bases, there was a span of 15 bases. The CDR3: CSATIEGEYYGYTF. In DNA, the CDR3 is TGCAGTGCTACGATCGAGGGGGAATACTATGGCTACACCTTC.

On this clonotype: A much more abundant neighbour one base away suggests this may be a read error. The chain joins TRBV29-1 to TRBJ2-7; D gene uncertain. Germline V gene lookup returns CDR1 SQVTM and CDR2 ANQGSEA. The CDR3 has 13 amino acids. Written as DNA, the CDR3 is TGCAGCGCTGAAACGCGGAGCTCCTACGAGCAGTACTTC. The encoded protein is CSAETRSSYEQYF.

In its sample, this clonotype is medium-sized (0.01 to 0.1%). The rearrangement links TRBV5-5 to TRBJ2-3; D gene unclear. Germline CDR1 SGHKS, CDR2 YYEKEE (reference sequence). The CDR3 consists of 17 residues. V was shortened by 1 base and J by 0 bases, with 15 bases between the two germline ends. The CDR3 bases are TGTGCCAGCAGCTTGTATGACGGCGGTACTAGCACAGATACGCAGTATTTT. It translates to CASSLYDGGTSTDTQYF.

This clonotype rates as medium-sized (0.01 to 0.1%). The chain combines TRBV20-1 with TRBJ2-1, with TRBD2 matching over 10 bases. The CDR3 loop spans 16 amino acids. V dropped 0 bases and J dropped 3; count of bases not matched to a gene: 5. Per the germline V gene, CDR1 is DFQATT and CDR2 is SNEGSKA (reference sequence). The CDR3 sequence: CSARDLLAGVYNEQFF. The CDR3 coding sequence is TGCAGTGCTAGAGACCTTCTAGCGGGGGTCTACAATGAGCAGTTCTTC.

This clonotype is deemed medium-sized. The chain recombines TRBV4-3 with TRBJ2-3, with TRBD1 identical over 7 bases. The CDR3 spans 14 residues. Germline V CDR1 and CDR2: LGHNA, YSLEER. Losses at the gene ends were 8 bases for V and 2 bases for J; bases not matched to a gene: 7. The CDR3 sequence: CASHQGQFTDTQYF. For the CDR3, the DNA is TGCGCCAGCCACCAGGGACAGTTCACAGATACGCAGTATTTT.

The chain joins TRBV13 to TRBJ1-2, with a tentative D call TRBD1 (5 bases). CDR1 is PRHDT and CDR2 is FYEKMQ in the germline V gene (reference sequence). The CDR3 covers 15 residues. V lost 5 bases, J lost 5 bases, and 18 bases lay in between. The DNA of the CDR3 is TGTGCCAGCAGCGGAGAGGGCAGGGTTGTTTATGGCTACACCTTC. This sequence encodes CASSGEGRVVYGYTF.

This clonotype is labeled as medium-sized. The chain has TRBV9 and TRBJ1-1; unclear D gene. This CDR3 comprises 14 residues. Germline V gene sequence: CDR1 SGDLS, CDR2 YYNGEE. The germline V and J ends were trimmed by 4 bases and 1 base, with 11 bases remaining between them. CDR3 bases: TGTGCCAGCAGCCCCGCAACGGGGAACACTGAAGCTTTCTTT. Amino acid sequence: CASSPATGNTEAFF.

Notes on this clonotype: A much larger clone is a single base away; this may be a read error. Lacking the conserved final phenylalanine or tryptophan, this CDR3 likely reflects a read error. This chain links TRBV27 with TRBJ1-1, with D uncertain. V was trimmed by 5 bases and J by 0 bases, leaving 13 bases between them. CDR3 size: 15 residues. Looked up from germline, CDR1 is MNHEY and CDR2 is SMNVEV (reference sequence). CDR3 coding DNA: TGTGCCAGCAGTCCCACGTCAACACTGAACACTGAAGCTTTCCTT. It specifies CASSPTSTLNTEAFL.

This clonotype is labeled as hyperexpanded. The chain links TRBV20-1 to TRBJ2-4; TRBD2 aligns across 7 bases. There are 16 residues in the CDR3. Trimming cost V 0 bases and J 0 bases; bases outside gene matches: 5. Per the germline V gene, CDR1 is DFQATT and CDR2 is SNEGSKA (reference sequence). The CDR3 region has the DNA TGCAGTGCTAGAGATTTGGGAGGGACAGCCAAAAACATTCAGTACTTC. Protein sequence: CSARDLGGTAKNIQYF.

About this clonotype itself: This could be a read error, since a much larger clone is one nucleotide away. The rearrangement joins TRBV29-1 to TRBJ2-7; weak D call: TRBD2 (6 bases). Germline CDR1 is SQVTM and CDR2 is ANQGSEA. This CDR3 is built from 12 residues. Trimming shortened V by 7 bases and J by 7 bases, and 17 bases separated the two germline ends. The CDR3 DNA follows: TGCAGCGCGCGCGGCGCGGAGGGAGAGCAGTACTTC. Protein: CSARGAEGEQYF.

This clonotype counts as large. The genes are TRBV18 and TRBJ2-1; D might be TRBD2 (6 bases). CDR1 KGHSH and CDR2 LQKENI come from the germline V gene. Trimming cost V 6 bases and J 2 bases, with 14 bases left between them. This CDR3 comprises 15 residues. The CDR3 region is CASSCGTDPYNEQFF. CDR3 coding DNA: TGTGCCAGCTCTTGCGGGACGGATCCCTACAATGAGCAGTTCTTC.

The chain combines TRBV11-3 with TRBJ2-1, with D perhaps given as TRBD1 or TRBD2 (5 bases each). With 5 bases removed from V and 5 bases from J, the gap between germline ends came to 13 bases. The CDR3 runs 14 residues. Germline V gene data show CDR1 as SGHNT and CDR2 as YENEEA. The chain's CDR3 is CASSGGSVNNEQFF. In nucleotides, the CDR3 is TGTGCCAGCAGCGGGGGTAGCGTAAACAATGAGCAGTTCTTC.

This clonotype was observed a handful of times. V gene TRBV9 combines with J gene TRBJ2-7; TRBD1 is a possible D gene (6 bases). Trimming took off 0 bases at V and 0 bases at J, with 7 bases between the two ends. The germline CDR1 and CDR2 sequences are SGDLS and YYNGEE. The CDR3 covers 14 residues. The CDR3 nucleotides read TGTGCCAGCAGCGTAGGGGACACCTCCTACGAGCAGTACTTC. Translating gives CASSVGDTSYEQYF.

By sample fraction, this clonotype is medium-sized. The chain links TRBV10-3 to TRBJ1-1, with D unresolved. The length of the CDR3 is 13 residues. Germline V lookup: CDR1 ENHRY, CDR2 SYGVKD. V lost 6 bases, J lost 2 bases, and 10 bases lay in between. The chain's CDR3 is CAIRKTENTEAFF. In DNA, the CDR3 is TGTGCCATCAGAAAAACAGAAAACACTGAAGCTTTCTTT.

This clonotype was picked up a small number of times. The CDR3 reads CASSELAGSYNEQFF. As DNA, the CDR3 is TGTGCCAGCAGTGAACTAGCGGGCTCCTACAATGAGCAGTTCTTC. This chain connects TRBV6-1 to TRBJ2-1; 8 bases fit TRBD2. Germline assignment: CDR1 MNHNS and CDR2 SASEGT. The CDR3 runs to 15 residues. With V trimmed by 2 bases and J by 0 bases, 0 bases remained unmatched.

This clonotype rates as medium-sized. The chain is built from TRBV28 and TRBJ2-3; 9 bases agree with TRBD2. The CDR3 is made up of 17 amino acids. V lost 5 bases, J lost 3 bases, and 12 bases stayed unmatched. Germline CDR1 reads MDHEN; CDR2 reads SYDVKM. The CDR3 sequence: CASSPHQAGGQTDTQYF. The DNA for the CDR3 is TGTGCCAGCAGTCCCCATCAGGCGGGGGGGCAGACAGATACGCAGTATTTT.

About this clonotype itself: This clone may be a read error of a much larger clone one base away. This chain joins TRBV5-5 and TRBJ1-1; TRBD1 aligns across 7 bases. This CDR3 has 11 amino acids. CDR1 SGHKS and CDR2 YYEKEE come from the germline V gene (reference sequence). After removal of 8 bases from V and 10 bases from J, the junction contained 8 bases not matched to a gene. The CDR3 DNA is TGTGCCAGTACACAGGGGAGTGGAGCTTTCTTT. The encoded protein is CASTQGSGAFF.

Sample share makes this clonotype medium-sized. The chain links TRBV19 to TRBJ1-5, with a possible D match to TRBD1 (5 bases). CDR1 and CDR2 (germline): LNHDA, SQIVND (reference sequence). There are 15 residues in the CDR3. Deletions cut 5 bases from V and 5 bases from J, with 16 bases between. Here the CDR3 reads CASSPDIGGYQPQHF. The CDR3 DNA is TGTGCCAGTAGTCCGGACATCGGGGGGTATCAGCCCCAGCATTTT.

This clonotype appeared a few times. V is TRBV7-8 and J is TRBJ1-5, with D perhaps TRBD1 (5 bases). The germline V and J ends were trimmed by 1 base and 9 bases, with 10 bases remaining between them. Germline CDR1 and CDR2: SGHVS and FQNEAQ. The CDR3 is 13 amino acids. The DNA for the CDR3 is TGTGCCAGCAGCTTAGTAGGGGCATGGCCCCAGCATTTT. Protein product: CASSLVGAWPQHF. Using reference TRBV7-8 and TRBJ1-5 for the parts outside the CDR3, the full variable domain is GAGVSQSPRYKVAKRGQDVALRCDPISGHVSLFWYQQALGQGPEFLTYFQNEAQLDKSGLPSDRFFAERPEGSVSTLKIQRTQQEDSAVYLCASSLVGAWPQHFGDGTRLSIL.

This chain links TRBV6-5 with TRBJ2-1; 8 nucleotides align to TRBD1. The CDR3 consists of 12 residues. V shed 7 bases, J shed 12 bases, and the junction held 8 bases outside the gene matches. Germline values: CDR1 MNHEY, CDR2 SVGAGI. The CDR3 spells CASIHDRGGQFF. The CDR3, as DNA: TGTGCCAGCATACATGACAGGGGAGGGCAGTTCTTC.

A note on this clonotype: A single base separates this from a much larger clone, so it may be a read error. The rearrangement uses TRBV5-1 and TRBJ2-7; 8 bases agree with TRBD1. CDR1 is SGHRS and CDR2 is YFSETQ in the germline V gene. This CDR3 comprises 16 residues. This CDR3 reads CASNLSSGTGTYEQYF. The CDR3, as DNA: TGCGCCAGCAACTTGTCTTCCGGGACAGGTACCTACGAGCAGTACTTC. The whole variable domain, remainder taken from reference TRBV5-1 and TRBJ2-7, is KAGVTQTPRYLIKTRGQQVTLSCSPISGHRSVSWYQQTPGQGLQFLFEYFSETQRNKGNFPGRFSGRQFSNSRSEMNVSTLELGDSALYLCASNLSSGTGTYEQYFGPGTRLTVT.

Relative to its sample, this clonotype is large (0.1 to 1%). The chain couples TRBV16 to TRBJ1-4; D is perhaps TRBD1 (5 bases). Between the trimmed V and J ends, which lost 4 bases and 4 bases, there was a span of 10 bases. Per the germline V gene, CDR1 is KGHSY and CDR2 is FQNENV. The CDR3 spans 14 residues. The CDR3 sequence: CASSPGLLNEKLFF. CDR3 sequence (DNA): TGTGCCAGCAGCCCGGGACTGCTTAATGAAAAACTGTTTTTT.

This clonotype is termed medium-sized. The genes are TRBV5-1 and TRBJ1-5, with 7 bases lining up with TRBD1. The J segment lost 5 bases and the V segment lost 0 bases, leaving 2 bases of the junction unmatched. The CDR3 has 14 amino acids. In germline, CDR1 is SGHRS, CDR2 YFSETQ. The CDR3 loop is CASSLGQGDQPQHF. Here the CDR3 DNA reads TGCGCCAGCAGCTTGGGACAGGGTGATCAGCCCCAGCATTTT.

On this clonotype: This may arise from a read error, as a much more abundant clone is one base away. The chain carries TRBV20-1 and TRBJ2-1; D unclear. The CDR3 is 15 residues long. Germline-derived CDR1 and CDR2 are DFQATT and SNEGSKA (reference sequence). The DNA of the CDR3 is TGCAGTGCCCCTGAGACGGCCGAAGCCTACAATGAGCAGTCCTTC. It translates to CSAPETAEAYNEQSF.

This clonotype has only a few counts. The CDR3 sequence: CSARGGGSFYEQYF. The CDR3 DNA reads TGCAGTGCTAGAGGAGGGGGGTCGTTCTACGAGCAGTACTTC. The chain uses TRBV20-1 and TRBJ2-7; D is perhaps TRBD1 or TRBD2 (6 bases each). The germline gives CDR1 DFQATT, CDR2 SNEGSKA (reference sequence). Trimming stripped 1 base from V and 3 bases from J, with 13 bases between. The CDR3 length is 14 residues.

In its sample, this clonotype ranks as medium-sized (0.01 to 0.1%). In DNA, the CDR3 is TGCAGTGCCGTATTAGATCGGGGGACAGGGGAGTCCTACGAGCAGTACTTC. This encodes CSAVLDRGTGESYEQYF. This chain uses TRBV20-1 with TRBJ2-7; 10 nucleotides match TRBD1. The ends lost 6 bases at V and 1 base at J; junction bases unmatched: 15. The CDR3 is 17 residues long. CDR1 is DFQATT and CDR2 is SNEGSKA in the germline V gene (reference sequence).

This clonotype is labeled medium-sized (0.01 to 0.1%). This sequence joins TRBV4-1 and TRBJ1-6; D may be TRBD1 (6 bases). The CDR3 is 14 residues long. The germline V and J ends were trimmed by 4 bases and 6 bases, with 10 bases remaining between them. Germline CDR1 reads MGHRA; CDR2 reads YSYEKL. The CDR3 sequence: CASSREGGNSPLHF. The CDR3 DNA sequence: TGCGCCAGCAGCCGAGAAGGGGGTAATTCACCCCTCCACTTT.

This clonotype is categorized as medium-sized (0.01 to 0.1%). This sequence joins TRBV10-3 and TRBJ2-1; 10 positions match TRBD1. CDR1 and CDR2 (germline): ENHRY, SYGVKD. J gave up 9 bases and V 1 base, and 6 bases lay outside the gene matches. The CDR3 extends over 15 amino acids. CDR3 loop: CAISEYGTGAFEQFF. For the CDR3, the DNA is TGTGCCATCAGTGAGTACGGGACAGGGGCTTTTGAGCAGTTCTTC.

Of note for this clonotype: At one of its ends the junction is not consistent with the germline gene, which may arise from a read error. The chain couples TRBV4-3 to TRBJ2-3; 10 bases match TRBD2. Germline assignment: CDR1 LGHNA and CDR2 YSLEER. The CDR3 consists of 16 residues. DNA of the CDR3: TGCGCCAGCAGCCATCAACTAGCGGGAAGCACAAATACGCAGTATTTT. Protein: CASSHQLAGSTNTQYF.

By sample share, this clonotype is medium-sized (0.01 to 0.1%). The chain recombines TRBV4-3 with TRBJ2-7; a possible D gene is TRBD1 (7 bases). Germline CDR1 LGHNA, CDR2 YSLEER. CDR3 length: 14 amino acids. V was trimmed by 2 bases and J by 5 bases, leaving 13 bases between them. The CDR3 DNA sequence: TGCGCCAGCAGCCAAAATACAGGGGAGGACGAGCAGTACTTC. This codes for CASSQNTGEDEQYF.